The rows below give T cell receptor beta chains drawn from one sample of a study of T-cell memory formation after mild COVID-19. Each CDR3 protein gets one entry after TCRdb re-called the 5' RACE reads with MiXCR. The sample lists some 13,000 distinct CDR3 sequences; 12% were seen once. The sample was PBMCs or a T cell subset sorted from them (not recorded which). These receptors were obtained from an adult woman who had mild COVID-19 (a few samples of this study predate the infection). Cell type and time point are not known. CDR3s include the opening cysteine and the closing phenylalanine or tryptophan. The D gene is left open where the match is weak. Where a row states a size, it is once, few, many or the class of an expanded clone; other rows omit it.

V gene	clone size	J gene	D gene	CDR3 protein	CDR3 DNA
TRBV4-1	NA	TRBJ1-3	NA	CASSQESVGSGNTIYF	TGCGCCAGCAGCCAAGAGTCTGTCGGGTCCGGAAACACCATATATTTT
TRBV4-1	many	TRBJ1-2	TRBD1	CASSAGQASYGYTF	TGCGCCAGCAGCGCCGGACAGGCGTCCTATGGCTACACCTTC
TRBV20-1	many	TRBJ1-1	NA	CSARGPQAPMNTEAFF	TGCAGTGCTAGAGGGCCGCAGGCGCCAATGAACACTGAAGCTTTCTTT
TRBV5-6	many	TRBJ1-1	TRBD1	CASSLFAGGNTEAFF	TGTGCCAGCAGCTTATTCGCAGGGGGGAACACTGAAGCTTTCTTT
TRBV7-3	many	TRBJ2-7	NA	CASSLREGEQYF	TGTGCCAGCAGCTTAAGGGAAGGCGAGCAGTACTTC
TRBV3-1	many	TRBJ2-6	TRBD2	CASSLSGGRLSGANVLTF	TGTGCCAGCAGCCTTAGCGGGGGCCGACTCTCTGGGGCCAACGTCCTGACTTTC
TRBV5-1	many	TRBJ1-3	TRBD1	CASSLALQGASSGNTIYF	TGCGCCAGCAGCTTGGCCTTACAGGGGGCTTCCTCTGGAAACACCATATATTTT
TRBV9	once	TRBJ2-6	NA	CASSVRGTVSGANVLTF	TGTGCCAGCAGCGTGAGGGGAACGGTCTCTGGGGCCAACGTCCTGACTTTC
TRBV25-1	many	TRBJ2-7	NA	CASSELVQGSSYEQYF	TGTGCCAGCAGTGAATTGGTACAGGGAAGCTCCTACGAGCAGTACTTC
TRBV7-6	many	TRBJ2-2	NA	CASSSREGLKNTGELFF	TGTGCCAGCAGCTCACGCGAGGGGCTAAAAAACACCGGGGAGCTGTTTTTT
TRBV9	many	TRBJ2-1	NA	CASSLRGETAYNEQFF	TGTGCCAGCAGCCTTCGGGGCGAGACAGCATACAATGAGCAGTTCTTC
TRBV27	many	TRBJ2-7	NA	CASSLFTVGFHEQYF	TGTGCCAGCAGTTTATTTACTGTCGGGTTTCACGAGCAGTACTTC
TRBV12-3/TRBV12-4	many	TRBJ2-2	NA	CASSLNGNTGELFF	TGTGCCAGCAGTTTAAACGGGAACACCGGGGAGCTGTTTTTT
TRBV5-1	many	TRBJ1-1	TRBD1	CASSLSVTGQGYRKSEAFF	TGCGCCAGCAGCTTGTCCGTCACGGGACAGGGTTATAGGAAGTCTGAAGCTTTCTTT
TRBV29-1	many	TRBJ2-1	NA	CSVEGRVGNEQFF	TGCAGCGTTGAAGGACGGGTCGGGAATGAGCAGTTCTTC
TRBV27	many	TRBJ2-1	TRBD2	CASSSAGGLSWAHNEQFF	TGTGCCAGCAGCTCAGCGGGGGGGCTTTCTTGGGCCCACAATGAGCAGTTCTTC
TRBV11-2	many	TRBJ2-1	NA	CASSPRLYNEQFF	TGTGCCAGCAGCCCGCGGCTTTACAATGAGCAGTTCTTC
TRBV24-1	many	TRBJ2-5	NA	CATSDQADLQETQYF	TGTGCCACCAGTGATCAGGCGGACCTCCAAGAGACCCAGTACTTC
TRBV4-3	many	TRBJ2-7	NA	CASSQDIGGPEQYF	TGCGCCAGCAGCCAAGATATCGGGGGTCCCGAGCAGTACTTC
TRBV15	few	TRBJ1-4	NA	CATSPSIRRHRDDEKLFF	TGTGCCACCAGCCCCTCAATCCGTCGTCACAGGGACGACGAAAAACTGTTTTTT
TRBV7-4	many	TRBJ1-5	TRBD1	CASSLADRAVGQPQHF	TGTGCCAGCAGCTTAGCGGACAGGGCGGTCGGTCAGCCCCAGCATTTT
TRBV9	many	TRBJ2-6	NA	CASSVAGFSGANVLTF	TGTGCCAGCAGCGTAGCTGGGTTCTCTGGGGCCAACGTCCTGACTTTC
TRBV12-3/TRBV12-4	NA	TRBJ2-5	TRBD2	CASSPKREGQETQYF	TGTGCCAGCAGTCCCAAGCGGGAGGGCCAGGAGACCCAGTACTTC
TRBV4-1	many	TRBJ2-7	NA	CASSRDRPSSYEQYF	TGCGCCAGCAGCCGCGACCGGCCGAGCTCCTACGAGCAGTACTTC
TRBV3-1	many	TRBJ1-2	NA	CASSQDRIGYTF	TGTGCCAGCAGCCAAGATAGGATTGGCTACACCTTC
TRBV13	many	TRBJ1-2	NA	CASSNSKGNYGYTF	TGTGCCAGCAGCAACTCGAAGGGTAACTATGGCTACACCTTC
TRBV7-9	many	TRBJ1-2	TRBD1	CASSLGRQGFYGYTF	TGTGCCAGCAGCTTAGGGCGACAGGGGTTTTATGGCTACACCTTC
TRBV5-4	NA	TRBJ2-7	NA	CASSLVLGENYEQYF	TGTGCCAGCAGCTTGGTTCTCGGGGAGAACTACGAGCAGTACTTC
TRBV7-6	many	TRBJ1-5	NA	CASSLDEGPGQPQHF	TGTGCCAGCAGCTTAGATGAGGGGCCCGGTCAGCCCCAGCATTTT
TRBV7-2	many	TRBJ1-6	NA	CASSLGKNSPLHF	TGTGCCAGCAGCTTGGGCAAAAATTCACCCCTCCACTTT
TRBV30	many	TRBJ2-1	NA	CAWSYRLARNEQFF	TGTGCCTGGAGTTATCGGCTAGCTCGCAATGAGCAGTTCTTC
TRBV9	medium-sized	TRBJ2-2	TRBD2	CASSPYPIAGGNTGELFF	TGTGCCAGCAGCCCATACCCGATAGCGGGAGGTAACACCGGGGAGCTGTTTTTT
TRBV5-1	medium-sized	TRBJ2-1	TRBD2	CASSLVAGGYNEQFF	TGCGCCAGCAGCTTGGTAGCGGGAGGGTACAATGAGCAGTTCTTC